The following is a T cell receptor beta chain sequence with its context. Assay: immunoSEQ multiplex PCR; the TCRdb copy retains only in-frame clones and omits some. The sample shows some 2.4 million clones, over 85% of them seen only once. This sample was included in a study of shared clonotypes between healthy human individuals. CDR3 size: 17 residues. The V gene's germline CDR1 is MRHNA and CDR2 SNTAGT. V was clipped by 3 bases and J by 0 bases; unmatched bases: 3. The sequenced sample consisted of naive CD4+ T cells from PBMCs. Regarding subset: CD45RA+ positively selected. The chain employs TRBV6-4 and TRBJ2-1; 12 nucleotides align to TRBD1. This TCR was recovered from a man younger than 30 in good health. Some clones in this sample may be carry-over from other donors' samples. The CDR3 DNA reads TGTGCCAGCAGTGAGGGGACAGGGGGCTACTCCTACAATGAGCAGTTCTTC. Translation gives CASSEGTGGYSYNEQFF.